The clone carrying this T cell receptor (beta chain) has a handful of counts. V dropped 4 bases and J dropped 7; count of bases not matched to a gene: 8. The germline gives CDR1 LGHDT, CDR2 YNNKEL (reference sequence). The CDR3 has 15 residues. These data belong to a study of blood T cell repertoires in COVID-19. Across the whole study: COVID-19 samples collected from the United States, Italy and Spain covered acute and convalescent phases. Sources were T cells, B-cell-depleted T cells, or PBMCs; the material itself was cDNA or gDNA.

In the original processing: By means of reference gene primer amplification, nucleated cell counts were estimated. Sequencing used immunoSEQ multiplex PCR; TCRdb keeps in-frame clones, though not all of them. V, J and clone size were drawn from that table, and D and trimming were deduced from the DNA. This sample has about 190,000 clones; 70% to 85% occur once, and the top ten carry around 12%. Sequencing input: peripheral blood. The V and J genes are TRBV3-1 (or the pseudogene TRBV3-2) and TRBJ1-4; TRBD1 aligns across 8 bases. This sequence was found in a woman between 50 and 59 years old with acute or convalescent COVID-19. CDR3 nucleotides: TGTGCCAGCAGCCCCGGGGTTGGACAGGGTGAAAAACTGTTTTTT. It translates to CASSPGVGQGEKLFF.